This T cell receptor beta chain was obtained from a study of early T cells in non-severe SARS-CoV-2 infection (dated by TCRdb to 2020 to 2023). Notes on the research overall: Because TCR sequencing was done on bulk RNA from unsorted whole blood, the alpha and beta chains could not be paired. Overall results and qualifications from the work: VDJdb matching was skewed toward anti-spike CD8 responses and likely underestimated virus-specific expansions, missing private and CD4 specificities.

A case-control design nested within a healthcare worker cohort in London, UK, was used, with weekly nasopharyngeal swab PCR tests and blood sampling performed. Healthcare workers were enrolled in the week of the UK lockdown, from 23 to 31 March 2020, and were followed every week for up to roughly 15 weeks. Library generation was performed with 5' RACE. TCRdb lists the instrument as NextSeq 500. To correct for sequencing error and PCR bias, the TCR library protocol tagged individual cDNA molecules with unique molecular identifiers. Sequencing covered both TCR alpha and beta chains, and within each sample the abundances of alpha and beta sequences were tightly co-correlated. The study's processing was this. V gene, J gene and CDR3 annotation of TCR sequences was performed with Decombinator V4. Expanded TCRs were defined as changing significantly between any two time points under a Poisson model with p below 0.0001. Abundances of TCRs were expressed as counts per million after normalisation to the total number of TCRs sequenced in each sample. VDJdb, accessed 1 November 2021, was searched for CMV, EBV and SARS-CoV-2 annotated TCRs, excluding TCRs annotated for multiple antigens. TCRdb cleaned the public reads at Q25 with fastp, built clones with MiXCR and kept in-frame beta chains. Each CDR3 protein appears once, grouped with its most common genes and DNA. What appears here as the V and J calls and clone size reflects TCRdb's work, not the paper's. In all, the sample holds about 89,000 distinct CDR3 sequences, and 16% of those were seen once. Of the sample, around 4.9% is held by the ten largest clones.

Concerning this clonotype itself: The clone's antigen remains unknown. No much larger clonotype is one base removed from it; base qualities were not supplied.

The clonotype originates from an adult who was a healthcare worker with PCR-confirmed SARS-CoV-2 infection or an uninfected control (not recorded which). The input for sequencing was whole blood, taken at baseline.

The CDR3 protein: CASSKSDRGKQYF. The DNA sequence is as follows: TGTGCCAGCAGCAAATCCGACAGGGGCAAGCAGTATTTT. Here the chain combines TRBV11-2 and TRBJ2-3; 8 of the junction bases match TRBD1. Taken from cysteine to phenylalanine, the CDR3 has 13 residues. Only the CDR3 DNA is retained, 39 bases long and in frame from the first base. The germline V gene supplies CDR1 SGHAT and CDR2 FQNNGV. The junction shows trimming of 5 bases on V and 11 bases on J, and the gene matches do not reach 9 bases of it.